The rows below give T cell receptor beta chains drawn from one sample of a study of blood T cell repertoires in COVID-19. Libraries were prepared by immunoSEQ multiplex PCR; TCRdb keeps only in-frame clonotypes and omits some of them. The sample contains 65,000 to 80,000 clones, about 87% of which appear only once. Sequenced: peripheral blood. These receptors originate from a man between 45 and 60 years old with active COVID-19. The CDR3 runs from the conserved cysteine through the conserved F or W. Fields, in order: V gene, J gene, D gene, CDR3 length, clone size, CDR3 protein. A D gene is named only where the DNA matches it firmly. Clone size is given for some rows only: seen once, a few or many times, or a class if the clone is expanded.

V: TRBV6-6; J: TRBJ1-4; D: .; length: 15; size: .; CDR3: CASSPPGLEKEKLFF
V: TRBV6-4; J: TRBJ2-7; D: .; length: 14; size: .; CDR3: CASGGALPSYEQYF
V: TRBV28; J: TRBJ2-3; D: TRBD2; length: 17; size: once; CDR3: CASSLGASGSAADTQYF
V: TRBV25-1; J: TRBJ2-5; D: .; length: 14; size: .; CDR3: CASSEYRAEGTQYF
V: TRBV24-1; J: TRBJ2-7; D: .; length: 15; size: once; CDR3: CATPQVGGRNYEQYF
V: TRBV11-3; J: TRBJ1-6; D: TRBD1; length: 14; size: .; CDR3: CASSLGQANSPLHF
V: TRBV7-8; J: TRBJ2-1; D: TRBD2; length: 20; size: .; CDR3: CASSLLAASGRRPDRNEQFF
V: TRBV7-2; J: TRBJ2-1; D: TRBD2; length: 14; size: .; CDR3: CASSSGTRVNEQFF
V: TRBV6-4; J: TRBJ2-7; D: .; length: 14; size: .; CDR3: CAITLSKRLDEQYF
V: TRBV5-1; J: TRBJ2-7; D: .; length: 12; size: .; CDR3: CASTGPSYEQYF
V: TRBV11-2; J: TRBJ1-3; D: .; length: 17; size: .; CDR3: CASSLDLHRSSGNTIYF
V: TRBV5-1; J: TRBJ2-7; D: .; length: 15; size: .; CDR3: CASSRGQQYSYEQYF
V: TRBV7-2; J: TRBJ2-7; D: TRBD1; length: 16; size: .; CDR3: CASSRRTGSSSYEQYF
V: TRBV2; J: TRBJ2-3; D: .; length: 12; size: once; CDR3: CASGGSGDTQYF
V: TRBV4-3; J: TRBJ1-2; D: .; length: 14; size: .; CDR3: CASSVDNSNYGYTF
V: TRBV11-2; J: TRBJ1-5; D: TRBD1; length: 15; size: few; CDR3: CASSLDQGASQPQHF
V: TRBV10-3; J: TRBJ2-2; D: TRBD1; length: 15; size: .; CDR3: CAISRGQGFTGELFF